One and the same sample provided the 18 T cell receptor beta chains below, sequenced in a study of shared clonotypes between healthy human individuals. Using immunoSEQ multiplex PCR, the repertoire was profiled, and TCRdb retains in-frame clones only, with some absent. The sample consists of fewer than 400,000 clones, roughly 70% of them appearing once. Sequenced material: memory CD4+ T cells sorted from blood. Subset defined: CD45RA-negative fraction. All receptors come from a man aged 30 to 39 in good health.

The rearrangement links TRBV9 to TRBJ2-1, with a weak D call TRBD2 (6 bases). Germline CDR1 is SGDLS and CDR2 is YYNGEE. The CDR3 is made up of 14 amino acids. V was cut by 0 bases and J by 6 bases, with 10 bases left in between. CDR3 region: CASSVVDGGNEQFF. The CDR3 DNA follows: TGTGCCAGCAGCGTAGTGGACGGGGGCAATGAGCAGTTCTTC.

The gene calls are TRBV4-1 and TRBJ2-1; 8 bases match TRBD2. This CDR3 has 16 residues. The V gene's germline CDR1 is MGHRA and CDR2 YSYEKL. Unmatched junction bases numbered 10, after V lost 4 bases and J lost 5 bases. CDR3 in amino acids: CASSLLTSGNDNEQFF. CDR3 sequence (DNA): TGCGCCAGCAGCCTCCTAACTAGCGGAAACGACAATGAGCAGTTCTTC.

The chain recombines TRBV6-6 with TRBJ2-3; the match to TRBD1 covers 7 bases. CDR1 is MNHNY, CDR2 SVGAGI, per germline (reference sequence). J lost 3 bases, V lost 6 bases, and 12 bases had no gene match. CDR3 length equals 16 residues. CDR3 coding DNA: TGTGCCAGCAGGAAAAGGACAGGTAAAGGGACAGATACGCAGTATTTT. Residues: CASRKRTGKGTDTQYF.

The chain couples TRBV7-8 to TRBJ2-2; 8 nucleotides match TRBD2. Germline lookup yields CDR1 SGHVS and CDR2 FQNEAQ. This CDR3 has 15 residues. Trimming cost V 6 bases and J 5 bases; bases outside gene matches: 8. The CDR3 loop is CASRIGTSGTGELFF. The CDR3, as DNA: TGTGCCAGCAGGATTGGGACTAGTGGGACCGGGGAGCTGTTTTTT.

V gene TRBV7-2 combines with J gene TRBJ2-1; unclear D gene. Germline CDR1 is SGHTA and CDR2 is FQGNSA. The V gene lost 4 bases and the J gene lost 10 bases, with 11 bases spanning the gap. This CDR3 contains 12 residues. The CDR3 DNA reads TGTGCCAGCAGCTCTCCCGGACCGGAGCAGTTCTTC. Translated, it gives CASSSPGPEQFF.

The chain has TRBV6-1 and TRBJ2-7; D uncertain. V was trimmed by 7 bases and J by 2 bases, leaving 3 bases between them. CDR1 and CDR2 from the germline V gene are MNHNS and SASEGT. The CDR3 has 10 amino acids. CDR3 residues: CASNTYEQYF. For the CDR3, the DNA is TGTGCCAGCAATACCTACGAGCAGTACTTC.

The chain has TRBV5-1 and TRBJ2-6; either TRBD1 or TRBD2 may supply D (5 bases each). CDR3 length: 16 amino acids. Looked up from germline, CDR1 is SGHRS and CDR2 is YFSETQ. Trimming removed 4 bases from V and 1 base from J, with 12 bases in between. The CDR3 DNA follows: TGCGCCAGCAGCCCGGGACCGAGATCTGGGGCCAACGTCCTGACTTTC. Translation: CASSPGPRSGANVLTF.

V is TRBV5-8 and J is TRBJ2-5, with 7 bases fitting TRBD2. The germline V gene has CDR1 SGHTS and CDR2 YDEGEE. V lost 1 base and J lost 4; bases outside the gene matches: 13. This CDR3 contains 17 residues. CDR3 in amino acids: CASSLFRGRAQGETQYF. The DNA for the CDR3 is TGTGCCAGCAGCTTGTTTAGAGGGAGGGCCCAGGGAGAGACCCAGTACTTC.

The CDR3 DNA sequence: TGTGCCAGTAGCGAACTAGCGGGAGGGCTAGACGAGCAGTACTTC. It translates to CASSELAGGLDEQYF. V is TRBV19 and J is TRBJ2-7; 13 bases agree with TRBD2. This CDR3 has 15 amino acids. Germline lookup yields CDR1 LNHDA and CDR2 SQIVND (reference sequence). With 6 bases clipped from V and 5 bases from J, the junction kept 7 bases outside the gene matches.

J is TRBJ2-3 and V is TRBV5-1, with D tentatively TRBD1 (6 bases). The CDR3 spans 15 residues. Germline V gene data show CDR1 as SGHRS and CDR2 as YFSETQ. The V end was cut by 4 bases, the J end by 3 bases, with 15 bases between. CDR3 loop: CASSRQGLGTDTQYF. The CDR3 DNA follows: TGCGCCAGCAGCCGCCAGGGGCTAGGAACAGATACGCAGTATTTT. Supplemented by reference TRBV5-1 and TRBJ2-3, the full variable domain reads KAGVTQTPRYLIKTRGQQVTLSCSPISGHRSVSWYQQTPGQGLQFLFEYFSETQRNKGNFPGRFSGRQFSNSRSEMNVSTLELGDSALYLCASSRQGLGTDTQYFGPGTRLTVL.

The chain's CDR3 is CASSLARTGSNYGYTF. As DNA, the CDR3 is TGTGCCAGCAGCTTAGCCCGGACAGGTTCGAACTATGGCTACACCTTC. The V call is TRBV7-2, the J call TRBJ1-2, with 7 nucleotides matching TRBD1. The CDR3 is 16 residues long. V dropped 0 bases and J dropped 2; count of bases not matched to a gene: 6. CDR1 SGHTA and CDR2 FQGNSA come from the germline V gene.

V gene TRBV5-4 combines with J gene TRBJ2-5; tentative D call: TRBD2 (7 bases). V was pared by 5 bases and J by 4 bases, with 21 bases between. Per germline, CDR1 SGHNT and CDR2 YYREEE (reference sequence). The CDR3 length is 16 residues. The CDR3 sequence is CASSFAGAGLGETQYF. The CDR3 region has the DNA TGTGCCAGCAGTTTCGCGGGGGCAGGGTTAGGAGAGACCCAGTACTTC.

This clone appeared many times. The V gene is TRBV5-1, the J gene TRBJ2-1; either TRBD1 or TRBD2 may supply D (5 bases each). Germline CDR1 SGHRS, CDR2 YFSETQ. V was cut by 5 bases and J by 7 bases, with 22 bases left in between. The CDR3 runs 16 residues. The CDR3 protein is CASSSLPGPDLNEQFF. In DNA form, the CDR3 reads TGCGCCAGCAGTTCACTGCCGGGACCCGATTTGAATGAGCAGTTCTTC.

Only one count was recorded for this clone. The genes are TRBV27 and TRBJ2-4; D uncertain. The CDR3 is 17 amino acids. Trimming removed 6 bases from V and 1 base from J, with 19 bases in between. Germline loops: CDR1 MNHEY, CDR2 SMNVEV (reference sequence). CDR3 sequence (DNA): TGTGCCAGCAGCCCCGGGCGGAAAGACCAGGCCAAAAACATTCAGTACTTC. This sequence encodes CASSPGRKDQAKNIQYF.

The chain carries TRBV2 and TRBJ2-1; 12 bases fit TRBD2. The CDR3 loop spans 12 amino acids. V lost 7 bases and J lost 9; bases outside the gene matches: 1. Looked up from germline, CDR1 is SNHLY and CDR2 is FYNNEI. CDR3 in DNA: TGTGCCAGCACGACTAGCGGGGGTGAGCAGTTCTTC. Residues: CASTTSGGEQFF. Combining the CDR3 with reference TRBV2 and TRBJ2-1 gives the whole variable domain EPEVTQTPSHQVTQMGQEVILRCVPISNHLYFYWYRQILGQKVEFLVSFYNNEISEKSEIFDDQFSVERPDGSNFTLKIRSTKLEDSAMYFCASTTSGGEQFFGPGTRLTVL.

The chain has TRBV30 and TRBJ1-6, with D possibly TRBD1 on 5 matching bases. Germline CDR1 GTSNPN, CDR2 SVGIG (reference sequence). The CDR3 runs to 14 residues. V dropped 3 bases and J dropped 7 bases, with 13 bases sitting between them. CDR3 loop: CAWRGLGGNSPLHF. The CDR3 DNA follows: TGTGCCTGGAGGGGACTCGGAGGCAATTCACCCCTCCACTTT.

The chain employs TRBV23-1 and TRBJ1-1; D remains ambiguous. TRBV23-1 is flagged as an ORF with uncertain function. V shed 6 bases and J shed 3 bases, with 8 bases lying between them. The CDR3 consists of 12 residues. CDR3 nucleotide sequence: TGCGCCAGCAGCCCTTCCTACACTGAAGCTTTCTTT. Its protein product is CASSPSYTEAFF.

This clone has ten or more counts. The V and J genes are TRBV27 and TRBJ2-7; TRBD2 aligns across 12 bases. The CDR3 has 16 amino acids. V lost 8 bases, J lost 1 base, and 9 bases stayed unmatched. The germline gives CDR1 MNHEY, CDR2 SMNVEV (reference sequence). The CDR3 protein is CASGKTGLAGSYEQYF. CDR3 coding DNA: TGTGCCAGCGGGAAGACCGGACTAGCGGGATCCTACGAGCAGTACTTC.